This T cell receptor beta chain was captured in a study of cytomegalovirus exposure and HLA in healthy donors. The V and J ends lost 5 bases and 5 bases respectively, with 10 bases between them. The CDR3 loop spans 13 amino acids. The V gene's germline CDR1 is SNHLY and CDR2 FYNNEI. With 60 Vbeta and 13 Jbeta primers, the PCR was carried out. As originally analysed: In a later analysis, of 70 million to 85 million unique beta chains, about 12 million appeared in at least two donors. The protocol was immunoSEQ multiplex PCR, while the TCRdb copy is restricted to in-frame clones and leaves out a portion. V and J calls and clone size are those listed in that table; D and trimming were worked out from the DNA. The sample includes about 150,000 clones, around 68% of them seen just once.

This sequence joins TRBV2 and TRBJ2-1; D not certain. This clonotype was sampled from a man between 25 and 39 years old in good health and CMV-seronegative. Sample: PBMCs. CDR3 loop: CASSWLSNNEQFF. CDR3 nucleotides: TGTGCCAGCAGTTGGCTTTCCAACAATGAGCAGTTCTTC. The full variable domain, in which reference TRBV2 and TRBJ2-1 provide the parts outside the CDR3, is EPEVTQTPSHQVTQMGQEVILRCVPISNHLYFYWYRQILGQKVEFLVSFYNNEISEKSEIFDDQFSVERPDGSNFTLKIRSTKLEDSAMYFCASSWLSNNEQFFGPGTRLTVL.